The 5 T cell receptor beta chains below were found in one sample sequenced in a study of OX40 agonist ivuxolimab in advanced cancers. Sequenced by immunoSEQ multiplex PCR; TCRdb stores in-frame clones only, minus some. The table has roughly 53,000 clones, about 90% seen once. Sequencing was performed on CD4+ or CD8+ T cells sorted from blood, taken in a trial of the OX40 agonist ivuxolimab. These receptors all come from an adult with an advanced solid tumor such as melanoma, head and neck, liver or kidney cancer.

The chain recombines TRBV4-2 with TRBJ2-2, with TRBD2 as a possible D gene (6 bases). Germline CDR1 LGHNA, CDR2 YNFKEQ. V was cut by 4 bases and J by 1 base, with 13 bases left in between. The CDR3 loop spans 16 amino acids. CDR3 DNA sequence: TGTGCCAGCAGCCCCAGGGCGCGGGGGAACACCGGGGAGCTGTTTTTT. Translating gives CASSPRARGNTGELFF.

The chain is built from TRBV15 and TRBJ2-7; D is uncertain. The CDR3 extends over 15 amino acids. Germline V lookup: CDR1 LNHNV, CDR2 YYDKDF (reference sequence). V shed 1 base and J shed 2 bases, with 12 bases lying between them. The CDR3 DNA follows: TGTGCCACCAGCAGAGTAAAAGCAGGTACCTACGAGCAGTACTTC. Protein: CATSRVKAGTYEQYF.

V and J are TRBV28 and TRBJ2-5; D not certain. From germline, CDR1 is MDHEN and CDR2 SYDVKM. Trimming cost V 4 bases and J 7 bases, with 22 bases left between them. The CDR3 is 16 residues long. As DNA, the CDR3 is TGTGCCAGCAGTTCCCCTACCAAGGATGTAGTCTGGACCCAGTACTTC. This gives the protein CASSSPTKDVVWTQYF.

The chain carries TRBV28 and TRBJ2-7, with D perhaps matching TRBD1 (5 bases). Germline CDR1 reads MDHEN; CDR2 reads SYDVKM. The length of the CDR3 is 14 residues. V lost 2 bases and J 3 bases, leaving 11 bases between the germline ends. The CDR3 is CASSLESGNYEQYF. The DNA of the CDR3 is TGTGCCAGCAGTTTAGAGTCAGGGAACTACGAGCAGTACTTC.

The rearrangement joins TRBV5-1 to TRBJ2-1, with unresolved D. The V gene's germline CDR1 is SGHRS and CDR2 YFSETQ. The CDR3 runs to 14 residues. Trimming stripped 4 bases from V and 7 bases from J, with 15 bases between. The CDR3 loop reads CASSPAVDGNEQFF. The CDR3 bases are TGCGCCAGCAGCCCGGCGGTTGACGGTAATGAGCAGTTCTTC.